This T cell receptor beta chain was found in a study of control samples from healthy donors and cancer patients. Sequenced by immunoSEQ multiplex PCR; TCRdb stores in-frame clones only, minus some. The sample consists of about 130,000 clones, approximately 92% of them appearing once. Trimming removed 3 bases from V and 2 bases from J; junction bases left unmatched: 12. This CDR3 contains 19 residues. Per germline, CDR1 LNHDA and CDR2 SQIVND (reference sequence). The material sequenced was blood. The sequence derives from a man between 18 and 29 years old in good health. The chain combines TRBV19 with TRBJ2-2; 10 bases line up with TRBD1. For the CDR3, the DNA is TGTGCCAGTAGTATCCCCCGTCGGCGACAGGGGGCAAACACCGGGGAGCTGTTTTTT. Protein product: CASSIPRRRQGANTGELFF. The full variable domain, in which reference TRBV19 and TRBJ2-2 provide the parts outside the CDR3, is DGGITQSPKYLFRKEGQNVTLSCEQNLNHDAMYWYRQDPGQGLRLIYYSQIVNDFQKGDIAEGYSVSREKKESFPLTVTSAQKNPTAFYLCASSIPRRRQGANTGELFFGEGSRLTVL.